The 19 T cell receptor beta chains below were found in one sample sequenced in a study of blood T cell repertoires in COVID-19. Sequenced by immunoSEQ multiplex PCR; TCRdb stores in-frame clones only, minus some. The sample includes tens of thousands of clones, 82% of them seen just once. Sequencing was carried out using peripheral blood. These receptors originate from a human donor in a cohort sampled during active COVID-19.

In this sample, this clone turned up once. The V and J genes are TRBV5-6 and TRBJ2-7; a possible D gene is TRBD1 (5 bases). CDR3 length equals 14 residues. Germline assignment: CDR1 SGHDT and CDR2 YYEEEE. Trimming took 4 bases from V and 2 from J, leaving 13 bases between them. DNA of the CDR3: TGTGCCAGCAGCAAGTTTGGGGCCCCCTACGAGCAGTACTTC. Its protein is CASSKFGAPYEQYF.

V and J are TRBV4-2 and TRBJ2-7; D may be TRBD2 (6 bases). The CDR3 covers 16 residues. Germline V gene data show CDR1 as LGHNA and CDR2 as YNFKEQ. Trimming left V 0 bases short and J 3 bases short, with 15 bases between. This CDR3 reads CASSQDLTSSGYEQYF. CDR3 DNA sequence: TGTGCCAGCAGCCAAGATCTAACTAGCTCTGGCTACGAGCAGTACTTC.

The rearrangement joins TRBV2 to TRBJ2-1; 8 nucleotides align to TRBD1. Trimming at V came to 7 bases and at J to 7 bases, leaving 9 bases not matched to a gene. CDR3 size: 14 residues. CDR1 is SNHLY, CDR2 FYNNEI, per germline. The chain's CDR3 is CASKGQGALNEQFF. The CDR3 DNA is TGTGCCAGCAAAGGCCAGGGGGCCCTTAATGAGCAGTTCTTC. The whole variable domain, filled in from reference TRBV2 and TRBJ2-1, reads EPEVTQTPSHQVTQMGQEVILRCVPISNHLYFYWYRQILGQKVEFLVSFYNNEISEKSEIFDDQFSVERPDGSNFTLKIRSTKLEDSAMYFCASKGQGALNEQFFGPGTRLTVL.

V usage is TRBV30 and J usage is TRBJ1-6, with 7 bases identical to TRBD1. The germline V gene has CDR1 GTSNPN and CDR2 SVGIG (reference sequence). The V and J ends lost 4 bases and 1 base, in that order; junction bases with no gene match: 10. The CDR3 extends over 17 amino acids. CDR3 amino acids: CAWNRAGGRSYNSPLHF. DNA of the CDR3: TGTGCCTGGAATCGAGCAGGGGGAAGGTCCTATAATTCACCCCTCCACTTT.

The chain has TRBV7-6 and TRBJ2-7, with 8 positions matching TRBD1. The CDR3 is made up of 16 amino acids. The junction had 15 bases not matched to a gene; V was cut back by 4 bases and J by 7 bases. Germline CDR1 reads SGHVS; CDR2 reads FNYEAQ. CDR3 DNA: TGTGCCAGCAGCTCCGGACAGGGTGGCCCGTCGGAGGAGCAGTACTTC. Encoded protein: CASSSGQGGPSEEQYF.

The chain carries TRBV2 and TRBJ1-1; D gene uncertain. Trimming cost V 6 bases and J 4 bases, with 12 bases left between them. The CDR3 spans 13 residues. CDR1 and CDR2 (germline): SNHLY, FYNNEI. The CDR3 DNA reads as TGTGCCAGCAGCGGGAACAGTGGCACTGAAGCTTTCTTT. It translates to CASSGNSGTEAFF.

The rearrangement uses TRBV9 and TRBJ1-2; possible D gene TRBD1, 5 bases. CDR1 is SGDLS, CDR2 YYNGEE, per germline. This CDR3 has 15 residues. V lost 4 bases and J 2 bases, leaving 15 bases between the germline ends. The chain's CDR3 is CASSPRQTSNYGYTF. DNA of the CDR3: TGTGCCAGCAGCCCTCGACAGACCTCCAACTATGGCTACACCTTC.

The chain has TRBV9 and TRBJ1-2; possibly TRBD1 for D (6 bases). Trimming removed 0 bases at V and 6 bases at J, with 15 bases between. The CDR3 is 15 residues long. Germline assignment: CDR1 SGDLS and CDR2 YYNGEE. DNA of the CDR3: TGTGCCAGCAGCGTAGTTAAGGGGGAAGCGGATGGCTACACCTTC. Translating gives CASSVVKGEADGYTF.

The sample holds a few counts of this clone. The gene calls are TRBV7-3 and TRBJ1-6; D not resolved. V was trimmed by 2 bases and J by 6 bases, leaving 8 bases between them. The germline V gene encodes CDR1 SGHTA and CDR2 FQGTGA. The CDR3 loop spans 14 amino acids. In DNA form, the CDR3 reads TGTGCCAGCAGCTTAGAGGGCGGTAATTCACCCCTCCACTTT. It codes for CASSLEGGNSPLHF. Full variable domain (remainder filled in from reference TRBV7-3 and TRBJ1-6): GAGVSQTPSNKVTEKGKYVELRCDPISGHTALYWYRQSLGQGPEFLIYFQGTGAADDSGLPNDRFFAVRPEGSVSTLKIQRTERGDSAVYLCASSLEGGNSPLHFGNGTRLTVT.

J is TRBJ1-5 and V is TRBV6-5; 8 positions agree with TRBD1. Trimming cost V 7 bases and J 6 bases; bases outside gene matches: 11. Germline V lookup: CDR1 MNHEY, CDR2 SVGAGI. This CDR3 has 15 amino acids. The CDR3, as DNA: TGTGCCAGCACTTTACCAGACAGGGGCGGTCAGCCCCAGCATTTT. It is translated as CASTLPDRGGQPQHF.

The rearrangement links TRBV25-1 to TRBJ2-7; 10 positions agree with TRBD1. The CDR3 loop spans 16 amino acids. V lost 8 bases, J lost 5 bases, and 15 bases stayed unmatched. The germline V gene encodes CDR1 MGHDK and CDR2 SYGVNS. The CDR3 DNA sequence: TGTGCCAGCGCCCCCGCGGGACAGGGGAGGCCAAACGAGCAGTACTTC. It specifies CASAPAGQGRPNEQYF.

In nucleotides, the CDR3 is TGTGCCAGCAGCTTACAGGGACTAGCTAGGGAGCAGTTCTTC. Translation: CASSLQGLAREQFF. This chain connects TRBV11-3 to TRBJ2-1; 9 bases fit TRBD2. The junction had 6 bases not matched to a gene; V was cut back by 2 bases and J by 10 bases. CDR3 size: 14 residues. Germline CDR1 SGHNT, CDR2 YENEEA.

The chain uses TRBV18 and TRBJ2-7; 7 bases fit TRBD1. From germline, CDR1 is KGHSH and CDR2 LQKENI. Trimming removed 4 bases from V and 5 bases from J; junction bases left unmatched: 8. The CDR3 sequence is 14 residues long. The CDR3 DNA sequence: TGTGCCAGCTCACAACTACAGGGGAACAACGAGCAGTACTTC. Amino acids: CASSQLQGNNEQYF.

The chain is built from TRBV11-2 and TRBJ1-2, with D hard to call. The CDR3 covers 12 residues. The germline gives CDR1 SGHAT, CDR2 FQNNGV. Trimming removed 4 bases at V and 4 bases at J, with 7 bases between. CDR3 loop: CASSYGRYGYTF. CDR3 bases: TGTGCCAGCAGCTACGGTCGCTATGGCTACACCTTC.

The V and J genes are TRBV7-6 and TRBJ2-3; TRBD1 aligns across 8 bases. This CDR3 comprises 14 residues. CDR1 is SGHVS and CDR2 is FNYEAQ in the germline V gene. V trimming: 1 base; J trimming: 5 bases; junction bases outside the gene matches: 2. Written as DNA, the CDR3 is TGTGCCAGCAGCTTAGGCACAGGGGGAGATACGCAGTATTTT. Translating gives CASSLGTGGDTQYF.

V gene TRBV7-2 combines with J gene TRBJ2-1, with TRBD2 matching 9 bases. Germline CDR1 reads SGHTA; CDR2 reads FQGNSA. The length of the CDR3 is 14 residues. V was pared by 10 bases and J by 5 bases, with 9 bases of the junction left unmatched. CDR3 nucleotides: TGTGCCAACGCTGCGGGGGGGCCCAACAATGAGCAGTTCTTC. Translation gives CANAAGGPNNEQFF.

This sequence joins TRBV7-2 and TRBJ1-2, with D possibly matching TRBD1 (6 bases). CDR3 length: 14 residues. V shed 5 bases and J shed 4 bases, with 14 bases lying between them. Germline V CDR1 and CDR2: SGHTA, FQGNSA. CDR3 loop: CASSPARGIYGYTF. The CDR3 DNA is TGTGCCAGCAGCCCTGCGAGGGGGATCTATGGCTACACCTTC.

The rearrangement uses TRBV3-1 (or the pseudogene TRBV3-2) and TRBJ2-2; the match to TRBD2 covers 7 bases. Trimming took 6 bases from V and 3 from J; bases not matched to a gene: 4. This CDR3 has 14 amino acids. Per the germline V gene, CDR1 is LGHDT and CDR2 is YNNKEL (reference sequence). CDR3 nucleotide sequence: TGTGCCAGCAGAAAGCGGGGTTACACCGGGGAGCTGTTTTTT. Translation: CASRKRGYTGELFF.

V usage is TRBV7-9 and J usage is TRBJ2-6; D call uncertain. Trimming took off 5 bases at V and 3 bases at J, with 8 bases between the two ends. This CDR3 spans 14 amino acids. Per germline, CDR1 SEHNR and CDR2 FQNEAQ (reference sequence). The CDR3 DNA reads TGTGCCAGCAGCCCGCCGGGTGGGGCCAACGTCCTGACTTTC. Translated: CASSPPGGANVLTF. Full variable domain (missing parts from reference TRBV7-9 and TRBJ2-6): DTGVSQNPRHKITKRGQNVTFRCDPISEHNRLYWYRQTLGQGPEFLTYFQNEAQLEKSRLLSDRFSAERPKGSFSTLEIQRTEQGDSAMYLCASSPPGGANVLTFGAGSRLTVL.